This is a list of T cell receptor beta chains from one sample in a study of patients and donors after allogeneic stem cell transplantation. TCRdb ran MiXCR on the RT-PCR reads and lists one entry per CDR3 protein. The data hold hundreds of thousands of distinct CDR3 sequences, with 14% observed a single time. The sample taken for sequencing was blood, either unsorted or a sorted T cell fraction (not recorded which). The receptors come from a human donor who was either an allogeneic HSCT recipient or a stem cell or donor lymphocyte infusion donor (not recorded which). It is not recorded whose cells these are; they may come from a transplant donor. Both conserved end residues are part of each CDR3. The order of the fields is J gene, clone size, D gene, V gene, CDR3 DNA, CDR3 protein. A D gene is named only where the DNA matches it firmly. Some rows mark clone size as missing; the rest say once, few, many or name a class of expanded clone.

TRBJ1-4 | NA | NA | TRBV7-2 | TGTGCCAGCATCTTAGCCGGGGGCGCTACCACTAATGAAAAACTGTTTTTT | CASILAGGATTNEKLFF
TRBJ1-3 | NA | NA | TRBV20-1 | TGCAGTGCTCTCTCCGCACGAGCGGGGTGGAGCTCTGGAAACACCATATATTTT | CSALSARAGWSSGNTIYF
TRBJ2-5 | NA | NA | TRBV20-1 | TGCAGTGCTAGAGATCTTGGCCAGCCCCTGTCGACCCAGTACTTC | CSARDLGQPLSTQYF
TRBJ2-1 | few | TRBD1 | TRBV5-1 | TGCGCCAGCAGCCCCCCCGGGCAGGGGGCGAGATATGAGCAGTTCTTC | CASSPPGQGARYEQFF
TRBJ1-1 | NA | NA | TRBV4-2 | TGTGCCAGCAGCCAAGTACGAGGGGGACCGGCTGAAGCTTTCTTT | CASSQVRGGPAEAFF
TRBJ1-4 | NA | NA | TRBV20-1 | TGCAGTGCTATAATTAGCAGCCTAGCTAATGAAAAACTGTTTTTT | CSAIISSLANEKLFF
TRBJ1-1 | NA | NA | TRBV7-9 | TGTGCCAGCAGCTTCGGCGCAGGATGGATGAACACTGAAGCTTTCTTT | CASSFGAGWMNTEAFF
TRBJ2-1 | once | NA | TRBV29-1 | TGCAGCGTTCTTAACGGGGGCGCGTGCTTCTTC | CSVLNGGACFF
TRBJ2-2 | many | NA | TRBV7-3 | TGTGCCAGCAGCTCCGCTGCCAGCGCAAACACCGGGGAGCTGTTTTTT | CASSSAASANTGELFF
TRBJ2-1 | NA | NA | TRBV5-1 | TGCGCCAGCAGCTTGAGGCTCGAACTATACAATGAGCAGTTCTTC | CASSLRLELYNEQFF
TRBJ2-2 | many | TRBD1 | TRBV12-3/TRBV12-4 | TGTGCCAGCAGTCCGGGGACAGGGGTCACCGGGGAGCTGTTTTTT | CASSPGTGVTGELFF
TRBJ2-7 | many | NA | TRBV12-3/TRBV12-4 | TGTGCCAGCAGTTTGAGTACCTACGAGCAGTACTTC | CASSLSTYEQYF
TRBJ2-7 | NA | NA | TRBV5-1 | TGCGCCAGCAACCGGTTAGCAGATAGCTCCTACGAGCAGTACTTC | CASNRLADSSYEQYF
TRBJ2-7 | few | NA | TRBV24-1 | TGTGCCACCAGTGATTTGGCCCGGGACGGTTCCTACGAGCAGTACTTC | CATSDLARDGSYEQYF
TRBJ1-6 | few | TRBD1 | TRBV4-2 | TGTGCCAGCAGCCAAGACGGGACAGATAATTCACCCCTCCACTTT | CASSQDGTDNSPLHF
TRBJ1-2 | NA | NA | TRBV5-1 | TGCGCCAGCAGCCAAGGCGGGGCAGACTATGGCTACACCTTC | CASSQGGADYGYTF
TRBJ2-7 | many | NA | TRBV20-1 | TGCAGTGCTGGGTGGCAGTACTTC | CSAGWQYF
TRBJ1-5 | few | NA | TRBV12-3/TRBV12-4 | TGTGCCAGCAGTCCCAGGAATTGGGATCAGCCCCAGCATTTT | CASSPRNWDQPQHF
TRBJ1-3 | many | TRBD1 | TRBV14 | TGTGCCAGCAGTAACAGGGGTAGCTCTGGAAACACCATATATTTT | CASSNRGSSGNTIYF
TRBJ2-7 | few | TRBD1 | TRBV14 | TGTGCCAGCAGCCATAAACAGGGGCTCGAGCAGTACTTC | CASSHKQGLEQYF
TRBJ1-4 | many | NA | TRBV20-1 | TGCAGTGCTCAGGCTCCCGGGGCGGGTAATGAAAAACTGTTTTTT | CSAQAPGAGNEKLFF
TRBJ2-2 | many | NA | TRBV5-1 | TGCGCCAGCAGTCCCCTCCTGGGAGCCCACGGGGAGCTGTTTTTT | CASSPLLGAHGELFF
TRBJ1-2 | NA | TRBD1 | TRBV11-3 | TGTGCCAGCAGCAAAAACAGGGGATCCTATGGCTACACCTTC | CASSKNRGSYGYTF
TRBJ2-7 | NA | TRBD1 | TRBV3-1 | TGTGCCAGCAGCCAAGTGGGAGACAGGGTGTACTTC | CASSQVGDRVYF
TRBJ1-3 | few | NA | TRBV13 | TGTGCCAGCACTACCGGGGGAGTAGGAAACACCATATATTTT | CASTTGGVGNTIYF
TRBJ2-7 | few | NA | TRBV2 | TGTGCCAGCAGTGCCCCGGGCTCCTACGAGCAGTACTTC | CASSAPGSYEQYF
TRBJ1-4 | NA | NA | TRBV14 | TGTGCCAGCAGCCAAGTCTCAGGGTCTAATCTGTTTTTT | CASSQVSGSNLFF
TRBJ1-2 | many | TRBD1 | TRBV5-1 | TGCGCCAGCAGCTTGGCCCAGGGGGGCAGCCACTATGGCTACACCTTC | CASSLAQGGSHYGYTF
TRBJ2-1 | NA | TRBD2 | TRBV5-1 | TGCGCCAGCAGCTTAGCTAGCGGGGTCCCGGGCAATGAGCAGTTCTTC | CASSLASGVPGNEQFF
TRBJ1-1 | few | NA | TRBV19 | TGTGCCAGTATTGGGAAGGGACCCACTGAAGCTTTCTTT | CASIGKGPTEAFF
TRBJ2-7 | once | NA | TRBV6-5 | TGTGCCAGCAGTTATCTGTTCCCGGGGCCCAACTACGAGCAGTACTTC | CASSYLFPGPNYEQYF
TRBJ1-2 | few | NA | TRBV5-5 | TGTGCCAGCAGCTCCCTAAGCCGCTTCAACTATGGCTACACCTTC | CASSSLSRFNYGYTF
TRBJ1-1 | many | NA | TRBV6-1 | TGTGCCAGCAGCTCCGGGGAAGCGACCACTGAAGCTTTCTTT | CASSSGEATTEAFF
TRBJ1-2 | NA | NA | TRBV4-3 | TGCGCCAGCAGCCAAGATCGTGGGGTTAACTATGGCTACACCTTC | CASSQDRGVNYGYTF
TRBJ1-5 | many | NA | TRBV6-2/TRBV6-3 | TGTGCCAGCAGTTGGGATATAGACAATCAGCCCCAGCATTTT | CASSWDIDNQPQHF
TRBJ2-1 | many | TRBD1 | TRBV20-1 | TGCAGTGCCCGAGGGGGCGTGTACAATGAGCAGTTCTTC | CSARGGVYNEQFF
TRBJ2-7 | many | NA | TRBV11-3 | TGTGCCAGCAGCTTAGCCGCTATCAACTACGAGCAGTACTTC | CASSLAAINYEQYF
TRBJ2-5 | NA | NA | TRBV6-5 | TGTGCCAGCAGTTACAGGTGGGACGCCCAAGAGACCCAGTACTTC | CASSYRWDAQETQYF
TRBJ1-2 | NA | NA | TRBV20-1 | TGCAGTGCTGGGGCCGGGGTCGGCTACACCTTC | CSAGAGVGYTF
TRBJ2-7 | NA | NA | TRBV7-8 | TGTGCCAGCAGCAGGGGAAGGGGCTACGAGCAGTACTTC | CASSRGRGYEQYF
TRBJ2-1 | few | NA | TRBV11-3 | TGTGCCAGCAGCTCCAGCCGCGTAATCCCGTACAATGAGCAGTTCTTC | CASSSSRVIPYNEQFF
TRBJ2-1 | few | NA | TRBV11-1 | TGTGCCAGCAGCTTCGATCAGGGTGGAGAGCAGTTCTTC | CASSFDQGGEQFF